This T cell receptor beta chain was captured in a study of cytomegalovirus exposure and HLA in healthy donors. With 60 Vbeta and 13 Jbeta primers, the PCR was carried out. How the authors handled the data: In a later analysis, the count reached 82 million or so unique TCR beta chains, with about 9.9 million shared. Clones were sequenced by immunoSEQ multiplex PCR, and TCRdb holds only the in-frame ones, with some missing. V and J calls and clone size are given by that table; D and trimming were obtained from the DNA. The sample comprises roughly 190,000 clones, around 86% of which are singletons, and 1.3% rests with the top ten. The germline V gene has CDR1 SGHNT and CDR2 YYREEE (reference sequence). The CDR3 is made up of 18 amino acids. With 4 bases clipped from V and 8 bases from J, the junction kept 14 bases outside the gene matches.

The receptor was isolated from a young man in good health and CMV-seronegative. The V call is TRBV5-4, the J call TRBJ2-1; TRBD2 matches at 14 bases. The source material was PBMCs. CDR3 nucleotides: TGTGCCAGCAGCCTGTACCGGGGACTAGCGGGAGAAGTATATGAGCAGTTCTTC. As protein: CASSLYRGLAGEVYEQFF.